The rows below give T cell receptor beta chains drawn from one sample of a study of control samples from healthy donors and cancer patients. Clones were read by immunoSEQ multiplex PCR, and TCRdb kept only the in-frame ones, dropping some. The sample has 70,000 or so clones; roughly 92% are singletons. Sequencing was performed on blood. These receptors were collected from a woman aged 35 to 49 in good health. Both conserved end residues are part of each CDR3. A D gene is named only where the DNA matches it firmly. The listing skips clone size in some rows; elsewhere it reads once, few, many or a size class.

NA	TRBV30	NA	TRBJ2-6	TGTGCCTGGAGTGTCGGCCTAACCTCTGGGGCCAACGTCCTGACTTTC	CAWSVGLTSGANVLTF
NA	TRBV7-8	NA	TRBJ2-1	TGTGCCAGCAACCCAAGGGGGGTCCAGCTCAATGAGCAGTTCTTC	CASNPRGVQLNEQFF
NA	TRBV19	TRBD2	TRBJ2-7	TGTGCCAGTAGTATGGTACCGGGACTAGCGGTGGACGAGCAGTACTTC	CASSMVPGLAVDEQYF
few	TRBV12-3/TRBV12-4	TRBD2	TRBJ2-1	TGTGCCAGCAGTCGACTAGCTGAGCAGTTCTTC	CASSRLAEQFF
NA	TRBV4-2	NA	TRBJ1-2	TGTGCCAGCAGCCTGGGACAAACACAAAACTATGGCTACACCTTC	CASSLGQTQNYGYTF
NA	TRBV13	TRBD2	TRBJ2-1	TGTGCCAGCAGCATTTTCCTAGCGGGGGGGACCCGATTTTACAATGAGCAGTTCTTC	CASSIFLAGGTRFYNEQFF
NA	TRBV7-9	TRBD2	TRBJ2-1	TGTGCCAGCAGCTTAGGGTCTAGCGGGGACAATGAGCAGTTCTTC	CASSLGSSGDNEQFF
NA	TRBV12-5	NA	TRBJ2-1	TGTGCTAGTGGTATCAGACAGAAAACTTACAATGAGCAGTTCTTC	CASGIRQKTYNEQFF
NA	TRBV6-5	TRBD1	TRBJ1-3	TGTGCCAGCAGACAGGGGTTGACCATATATTTT	CASRQGLTIYF
once	TRBV6-6	NA	TRBJ2-1	TGTGCCAGCAGTTACTCGAGAGGCAATGAGCAGTTCTTC	CASSYSRGNEQFF
NA	TRBV10-2	TRBD2	TRBJ2-1	TGCGCCAGCAGTGCAACTAGCGGAGGGGTTAATGAGCAGTTCTTC	CASSATSGGVNEQFF
NA	TRBV11-2	TRBD1	TRBJ2-1	TGTGCCAGCAGCCAACCATCGACAGGGGTAAATGAGCAGTTCTTC	CASSQPSTGVNEQFF
NA	TRBV29-1	TRBD2	TRBJ2-1	TGCAGCGTGACTAGCGGGAGAGGGAATGAGCAGTTCTTC	CSVTSGRGNEQFF
NA	TRBV7-3	NA	TRBJ2-7	TGTGCCAGCAGCTTGTCCGGGACAACCGAAAGGGAGACTCAGTACTTC	CASSLSGTTERETQYF
NA	TRBV7-6	NA	TRBJ1-5	TGTGCCAGCAGGGAGAAGGGTGGTAGCGGAAATCAGCCCCAGCATTTT	CASREKGGSGNQPQHF
NA	TRBV19	NA	TRBJ2-1	TGTGCCAGTAGTATCCAGGCCTACAATGAGCAGTTCTTC	CASSIQAYNEQFF
NA	TRBV18	NA	TRBJ2-1	TGTGCCAGCTCACCCATCGTAGTCGTTCACAATGAGCAGTTCTTC	CASSPIVVVHNEQFF
NA	TRBV12-3/TRBV12-4	NA	TRBJ1-3	TGTGCCAGCACCCGCACCCGAAACACCATATATTTT	CASTRTRNTIYF
NA	TRBV5-4	NA	TRBJ2-7	TGTGCCAGCAGCTTGGGAGGGAGAGACTCCTACGAGCAGTACTTC	CASSLGGRDSYEQYF
NA	TRBV19	NA	TRBJ2-7	TGTGCCAGTAGTATAGTGTGGGGTAACTCCTACGAGCAGTACTTC	CASSIVWGNSYEQYF
NA	TRBV2	NA	TRBJ1-1	TGTGCCAGCTGCAGGGACGTCTACACTGAAGCTTTCTTT	CASCRDVYTEAFF
NA	TRBV5-1	NA	TRBJ2-7	TGCGCCAGCAGCTTGGAGAGGGTTCCCACCTACGAGCAGTACTTC	CASSLERVPTYEQYF
once	TRBV21-1	NA	TRBJ1-5	TGTGCCAGCAGCAAAGGCCGGAGGGACATTTCTTCAATTAGCAATCAGCCCCAGCATTTT	CASSKGRRDISSISNQPQHF
NA	TRBV7-9	NA	TRBJ1-1	TGTGCCAGCATCCCTCCCCCGACAAGTTGGCCTGAAGCTTTCTTT	CASIPPPTSWPEAFF
NA	TRBV24-1	NA	TRBJ1-2	TGTGCCACCAGTGATGCAGGCTATGGCTACACCTTC	CATSDAGYGYTF
NA	TRBV19	TRBD1	TRBJ1-2	TGTGCCAGTAGTATAGTTCCAGGGGGCTTGGTTGGCTACACCTTC	CASSIVPGGLVGYTF
NA	TRBV4-2	NA	TRBJ1-3	TGTGCCAGCAGCCAAGGGGAAGGCCGTCGAGGAAACACCATATATTTT	CASSQGEGRRGNTIYF
NA	TRBV5-1	NA	TRBJ2-7	TGCGCCAGCCGCGCCGGCGGACCGGGGCACGAGCAGTACTTC	CASRAGGPGHEQYF
NA	TRBV7-3	NA	TRBJ1-6	TGTGCCAGCAGCTTAGGGACTCATAATTCACCCCTCCACTTT	CASSLGTHNSPLHF
NA	TRBV9	NA	TRBJ2-6	TGTGCCAGCAGTGGGGGGTCTGGGGCCAACGTCCTGACTTTC	CASSGGSGANVLTF
NA	TRBV6-5	NA	TRBJ2-7	TGTGCCAGCAAGCTCCGGGAGCTTTACGAGCAGTACTTC	CASKLRELYEQYF
NA	TRBV6-1	NA	TRBJ2-5	TGTGCCAGCAGTGAATATGAGACCCAGTACTTC	CASSEYETQYF
NA	TRBV19	TRBD1	TRBJ1-5	TGTGCCAGTAGTCCGGGACAGGGCCAGCCCCAGCATTTT	CASSPGQGQPQHF
NA	TRBV13	NA	TRBJ1-2	TGTGCCAGCAGCCTCCAGTTAAGTCCTGGCTACACCTTC	CASSLQLSPGYTF
NA	TRBV3-1/TRBV3-2	NA	TRBJ1-2	TGTGCCAGCAGCAAATGGGGGTTCTCGGATGGCTACACCTTC	CASSKWGFSDGYTF
NA	TRBV5-1	NA	TRBJ2-7	TGCGCCAGCAGCTTGGGCTACGAGCAGTACTTC	CASSLGYEQYF
NA	TRBV7-2	NA	TRBJ1-3	TGTGCCAGCAGTTGGGACGGCACCTCTGGAAACACCATATATTTT	CASSWDGTSGNTIYF
NA	TRBV6-2/TRBV6-3	TRBD1	TRBJ2-7	TGTGCCAGCAGTTACTCGCGACAGGGGGCTCTTGTATACGAGCAGTACTTC	CASSYSRQGALVYEQYF
NA	TRBV6-1	NA	TRBJ1-2	TGTGCCAGCAGTGAAATATCGGCGGGGACTACCTTC	CASSEISAGTTF
NA	TRBV5-6	TRBD2	TRBJ2-5	TGTGCCAGCAGCTTACTGTGGAGCGGGGGGCAAGAGACCCAGTACTTC	CASSLLWSGGQETQYF
NA	TRBV2	NA	TRBJ2-2	TGTGCCAGCAGTGCACAGGGAGGGTTTACCGGGGAGCTGTTTTTT	CASSAQGGFTGELFF
NA	TRBV6-5	NA	TRBJ2-2	TGTGCCAGCAGGTTGTTAGCGGACACCGGGGAGCTGTTTTTT	CASRLLADTGELFF
NA	TRBV6-6	TRBD1	TRBJ1-5	TGTGCCAGCAGTCTCACAGGGGACCAGCCCCAGCATTTT	CASSLTGDQPQHF
NA	TRBV19	TRBD2	TRBJ2-2	TGTGCCAGTAGTATACTTGCGGGAGGGCCTTTGACCGGGGAGCTGTTTTTT	CASSILAGGPLTGELFF
NA	TRBV9	NA	TRBJ1-5	TGTGCCAGCAGCGTAGAACCGGGGTTTGGTCAGCCCCAGCATTTT	CASSVEPGFGQPQHF
NA	TRBV7-9	NA	TRBJ1-1	TGTGCCAGCAGCTTAGCGTTCTCGACGAACACTGAAGCTTTCTTT	CASSLAFSTNTEAFF
NA	TRBV24-1	NA	TRBJ2-5	TGTGCCACCGGGGATCGGGAGACCCAGTACTTC	CATGDRETQYF